This TCR beta chain stems from a study of response to subunit inactivated influenza vaccine. Study outcomes and limitations: Authors suggested each seasonal influenza vaccination recruits few new T cells.

TCRdb analysed the RT-PCR reads with MiXCR anew, one entry per CDR3 protein. Of 600,000 to 850,000 distinct CDR3 sequences listed, 14% are singletons. Losses at the gene ends were 0 bases for V and 5 bases for J; bases not matched to a gene: 1. In germline, CDR1 is MNHEY, CDR2 SVGAGI. This CDR3 has 13 residues. This clonotype showed up just a few times. Its antigen is still unknown. J is TRBJ2-7 and V is TRBV6-5, with 7 positions matching TRBD1. This sample comprised PBMCs from blood, obtained roughly 2 weeks before vaccination. The TCR originated in a man aged 50 to 59 who received an inactivated influenza vaccine. This CDR3 reads CASSYSRGHEQYF. The CDR3 DNA sequence: TGTGCCAGCAGTTACTCGAGGGGGCACGAGCAGTACTTC.